The 18 T cell receptor beta chains below were found in one sample sequenced in a study of radiation and T cells in renal cell carcinoma. Time point defined: baseline pretreatment blood. As for treatment: 15 Gy SBRT to primary tumor, nephrectomy 4 weeks later. Method: immunoSEQ multiplex PCR; TCRdb's copy keeps in-frame clones and lacks some. The repertoire holds roughly 100,000 clones, with roughly four fifths as singletons. Material: blood, obtained from a patient whose treatment included radiotherapy and nephrectomy. These receptor sequences come from a man in his sixties with renal cell carcinoma.

V is TRBV5-8 and J is TRBJ2-3; 9 positions agree with TRBD2. Germline values: CDR1 SGHTS, CDR2 YDEGEE. CDR3 length: 14 residues. J gave up 2 bases and V 4 bases, and 2 bases lay outside the gene matches. As DNA, the CDR3 is TGTGCCAGCAGCCCGGGACTAGCCACAGATACGCAGTATTTT. Residues: CASSPGLATDTQYF.

The rearrangement joins TRBV5-1 to TRBJ2-3, with D perhaps given as TRBD1 or TRBD2 (5 bases each). Trimming took off 4 bases at V and 0 bases at J, with 12 bases between the two ends. CDR3 length equals 15 residues. Germline lookup yields CDR1 SGHRS and CDR2 YFSETQ. As DNA, the CDR3 is TGCGCCAGCAGCCCGAGGGGCGGGAGCACAGATACGCAGTATTTT. Residues: CASSPRGGSTDTQYF.

The chain uses TRBV4-1 and TRBJ2-2, with 7 bases identical to TRBD2. The CDR3 totals 15 residues. Trimming took 3 bases from V and 6 from J; bases not matched to a gene: 7. Per germline, CDR1 MGHRA and CDR2 YSYEKL. The chain's CDR3 is CASSHKGGSAGELFF. In nucleotides, the CDR3 is TGCGCCAGCAGCCATAAGGGCGGGAGCGCCGGGGAGCTGTTTTTT.

This chain joins TRBV10-3 and TRBJ2-5, with a tentative D call TRBD2 (6 bases). Trimming stripped 3 bases from V and 2 bases from J, with 10 bases between. The V gene's germline CDR1 is ENHRY and CDR2 SYGVKD. The CDR3 runs to 14 residues. CDR3 bases: TGTGCCATCAGTGATGACAGCGGGCAAGAGACCCAGTACTTC. This encodes CAISDDSGQETQYF.

DNA for the CDR3: TGTGCCAGCAGTTACAACGGGCTCTACGAGCAGTACTTC. Protein product: CASSYNGLYEQYF. The rearrangement uses TRBV6-5 and TRBJ2-7; D not resolved. Trimming pared 2 bases from V and 3 bases from J, leaving 8 bases between. CDR1 and CDR2 (germline): MNHEY, SVGAGI. The CDR3 has 13 residues.

The chain links TRBV7-6 to TRBJ1-1; D is unresolved. Germline loops: CDR1 SGHVS, CDR2 FNYEAQ. The CDR3 spans 12 residues. V dropped 5 bases and J dropped 1 base, with 5 bases sitting between them. The CDR3 here is CASSPWNTEAFF. As DNA, the CDR3 is TGTGCCAGCAGCCCTTGGAACACTGAAGCTTTCTTT.

The chain is built from TRBV4-1 and TRBJ2-2; D possibly corresponds to TRBD1 (6 bases). Trimming removed 3 bases from V and 2 bases from J, with 16 bases in between. Germline CDR1 is MGHRA and CDR2 is YSYEKL. The CDR3 loop spans 17 amino acids. CDR3 residues: CASSHIQGIGNTGELFF. Here the CDR3 DNA reads TGCGCCAGCAGCCACATACAGGGAATCGGAAACACCGGGGAGCTGTTTTTT.

This clone has a single count. The chain links TRBV4-1 to TRBJ2-7; D not certain. In germline, CDR1 is MGHRA, CDR2 YSYEKL. V lost 0 bases to trimming and J lost 2 bases, with 11 bases between them. CDR3 length equals 15 residues. CDR3: CASSQEGNKPYEQYF. The CDR3 DNA sequence: TGCGCCAGCAGCCAAGAAGGGAACAAGCCCTACGAGCAGTACTTC.

This rearrangement joins TRBV19 to TRBJ1-2; TRBD1 agrees at 8 bases. The germline V gene encodes CDR1 LNHDA and CDR2 SQIVND (reference sequence). V trimming: 6 bases; J trimming: 5 bases; junction bases outside the gene matches: 5. The CDR3 runs to 13 residues. This CDR3 reads CASSNRGRYGYTF. As DNA, the CDR3 is TGTGCCAGTAGCAACAGGGGGAGATATGGCTACACCTTC.

The V gene is TRBV5-1, the J gene TRBJ2-5; no clear D gene. V was pared by 0 bases and J by 1 base, with 7 bases between. From germline, CDR1 is SGHRS and CDR2 YFSETQ. This CDR3 contains 14 residues. CDR3 nucleotide sequence: TGCGCCAGCAGCTTGGGTGTGGTCCAAGAGACCCAGTACTTC. Its protein is CASSLGVVQETQYF. Full variable domain (outside the CDR3, taken from reference TRBV5-1 and TRBJ2-5): KAGVTQTPRYLIKTRGQQVTLSCSPISGHRSVSWYQQTPGQGLQFLFEYFSETQRNKGNFPGRFSGRQFSNSRSEMNVSTLELGDSALYLCASSLGVVQETQYFGPGTRLLVL.

The rearrangement joins TRBV2 to TRBJ1-5, with 8 bases lining up with TRBD1. CDR1 and CDR2 (germline): SNHLY, FYNNEI. V gave up 6 bases and J gave up 2 bases; unmatched junction bases: 6. This CDR3 contains 15 residues. The CDR3 region is CASRGTGQGNQPQHF. Here the CDR3 DNA reads TGTGCCAGCAGGGGGACGGGACAGGGCAATCAGCCCCAGCATTTT.

Remarks on this clone: This may come from a read error, since a much larger clone is one base off. This chain's CDR3 is CASSLTSGYEQYF. In DNA, the CDR3 is TGTGCCAGCAGCTTAACTAGCGGATACGAGCAGTACTTC. This chain connects TRBV7-2 to TRBJ2-7; 8 positions agree with TRBD2. V shed 2 bases and J 4 bases; nucleotides not matched to a gene: 1. Germline V gene sequence: CDR1 SGHTA, CDR2 FQGNSA. The CDR3 contains 13 residues.

The chain employs TRBV9 and TRBJ2-3, with 9 bases lining up with TRBD2. CDR1 is SGDLS and CDR2 is YYNGEE in the germline V gene. The ends lost 4 bases at V and 1 base at J; junction bases unmatched: 7. The CDR3 covers 16 residues. The CDR3 spells CASSPSVAGGTDTQYF. CDR3 DNA: TGTGCCAGCAGCCCTTCGGTAGCGGGAGGCACAGATACGCAGTATTTT.

This clone occurred a few times. The chain has TRBV19 and TRBJ2-6; D may be TRBD2 (5 bases). The CDR3 has 16 residues. The germline CDR1 and CDR2 sequences are LNHDA and SQIVND (reference sequence). The V end lost 6 bases, the J end lost 4 bases, and 16 bases lay between the germline ends. The CDR3 here is CASSLPIGGGANVLTF. The CDR3 bases are TGTGCCAGTAGCCTCCCTATCGGAGGCGGGGCCAACGTCCTGACTTTC.

The CDR3 DNA reads TGTGCCAGCAGTCTGGATAGCGGGAACTCCTACGAGCAGTACTTC. Translation: CASSLDSGNSYEQYF. The V and J genes are TRBV28 and TRBJ2-7, with 8 bases matching TRBD2. Germline CDR1 and CDR2: MDHEN and SYDVKM. V was pared by 5 bases and J by 0 bases, with 6 bases of the junction left unmatched. The CDR3 is 15 amino acids.

The J gene is TRBJ2-1, the V gene TRBV11-2; 8 nucleotides line up with TRBD2. Germline CDR1 is SGHAT and CDR2 is FQNNGV. This CDR3 comprises 17 residues. The J segment lost 5 bases and the V segment lost 0 bases, leaving 9 bases of the junction unmatched. CDR3 in DNA: TGTGCCAGCAGCTTAGATTGGGCGACTAGCGTCCACAATGAGCAGTTCTTC. It yields the protein CASSLDWATSVHNEQFF.

The V and J genes are TRBV7-9 and TRBJ2-7, with TRBD1 matching 12 bases. This CDR3 comprises 14 residues. The V and J ends lost 8 bases and 1 base, in that order; junction bases with no gene match: 3. The germline CDR1 and CDR2 sequences are SEHNR and FQNEAQ (reference sequence). DNA of the CDR3: TGTGCCAGCGGGACAGGGGGCTTTTCCTACGAGCAGTACTTC. Translating gives CASGTGGFSYEQYF.

This chain links TRBV4-1 with TRBJ1-2; TRBD1 matches 7 bases. This CDR3 contains 15 residues. V gave up 4 bases and J gave up 1 base; unmatched junction bases: 6. The germline V gene encodes CDR1 MGHRA and CDR2 YSYEKL. In nucleotides, the CDR3 is TGCGCCAGCAGCCCGAAAACAGGGGATAACTATGGCTACACCTTC. Translation: CASSPKTGDNYGYTF.